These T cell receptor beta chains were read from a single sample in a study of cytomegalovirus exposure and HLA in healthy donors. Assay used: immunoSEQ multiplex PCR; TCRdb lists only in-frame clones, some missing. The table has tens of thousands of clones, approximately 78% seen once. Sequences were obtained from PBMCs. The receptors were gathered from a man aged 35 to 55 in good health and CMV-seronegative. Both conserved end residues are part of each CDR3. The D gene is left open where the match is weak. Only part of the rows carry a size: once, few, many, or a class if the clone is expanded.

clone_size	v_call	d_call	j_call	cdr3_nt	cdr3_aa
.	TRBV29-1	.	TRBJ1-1	TGCAGCGTCACAGTGAACACTGAAGCTTTCTTT	CSVTVNTEAFF
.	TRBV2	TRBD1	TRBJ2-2	TGTGCCAGCAGGCGGGACAGGGTTAACACCGGGGAGCTGTTTTTT	CASRRDRVNTGELFF
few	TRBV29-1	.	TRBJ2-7	TGCAGCGCCGTAGGGGGATTCTCCTACGAGCAGTACTTC	CSAVGGFSYEQYF
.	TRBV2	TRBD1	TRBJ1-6	TGTGCCAGCAGTTTCCGGACAGGGGACAATTCACCCCTCCACTTT	CASSFRTGDNSPLHF
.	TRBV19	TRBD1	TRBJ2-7	TGTGCCAGTAGTATGGACAGGGTCTACGAGCAGTACTTC	CASSMDRVYEQYF
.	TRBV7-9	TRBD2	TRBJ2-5	TGTGCCAGCACCCTGGGGACTAGCGTCCAAGAGACCCAGTACTTC	CASTLGTSVQETQYF
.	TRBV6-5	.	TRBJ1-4	TGTGCCAGCAGTAAACAGGGTTTTGAAAAACTGTTTTTT	CASSKQGFEKLFF
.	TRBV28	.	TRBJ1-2	TGTGCCAGCAGTTTCTTGAGCTATGGCTACACCTTC	CASSFLSYGYTF
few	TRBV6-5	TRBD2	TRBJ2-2	TGTGCCAGCAGTTACTCGACTAGCATGGGCACCGGGGAGCTGTTTTTT	CASSYSTSMGTGELFF
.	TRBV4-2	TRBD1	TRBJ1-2	TGTGCCAGCAGCCAAGATGATGGGACAGGGAATGATCACACCTTC	CASSQDDGTGNDHTF
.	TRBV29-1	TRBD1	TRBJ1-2	TGCAGCGTGGGGACAGCTACCCACACCTTC	CSVGTATHTF
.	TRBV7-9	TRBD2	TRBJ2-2	TGTGCCAGCAGCTTCCGGGGACTAGCGGGCCTGAACACCGGGGAGCTGTTTTTT	CASSFRGLAGLNTGELFF
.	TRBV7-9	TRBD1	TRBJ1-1	TGTGCCAGCAGCGACTACAGGGGTCTCGGTAACTACACTGAAGCTTTCTTT	CASSDYRGLGNYTEAFF
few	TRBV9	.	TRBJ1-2	TGTGCCAGCAGCGTAGCGGCAGGTACCTATGGTGGCTACACCTTC	CASSVAAGTYGGYTF
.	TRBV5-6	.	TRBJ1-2	TGTGCCAGCAGACGTTCGGCGGGGCGCGATGGCTACACCTTC	CASRRSAGRDGYTF
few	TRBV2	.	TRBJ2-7	TGTGCCAGCACCTCGCGGTACGAGCAGTACTTC	CASTSRYEQYF
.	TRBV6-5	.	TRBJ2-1	TGTGCCAGCAGTTACTCGTCTAGCCAAAATGAGCAGTTCTTC	CASSYSSSQNEQFF
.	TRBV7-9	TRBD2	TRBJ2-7	TGTGCCAGCGGGCTAGCGGCCTACGAGCAGTACTTC	CASGLAAYEQYF
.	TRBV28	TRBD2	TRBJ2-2	TGTGCCAGCAGCATACTTAGCGGGAACTGGGCGGGGCTGTTTTTT	CASSILSGNWAGLFF
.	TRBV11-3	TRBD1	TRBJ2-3	TGTGCCAGCAGCTTTCAGGGGGGCACAGATACGCAGTATTTT	CASSFQGGTDTQYF
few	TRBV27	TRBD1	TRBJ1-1	TGTGCCAGCAGTTTAAGACAGGGGTGGAACACTGAAGCTTTCTTT	CASSLRQGWNTEAFF
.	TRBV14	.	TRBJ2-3	TGTGCCAGCAGCCAACTAGCGCCTAGCACAGATACGCAGTATTTT	CASSQLAPSTDTQYF
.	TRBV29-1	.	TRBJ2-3	TGCAGCGGGAGTCGAGCTCCCGCCCTAGAAGGAGATACGCAGTATTTT	CSGSRAPALEGDTQYF
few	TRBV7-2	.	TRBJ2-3	TGTGCCAGCAGCTTAGTTTCCAGAAATACGCAGTATTTT	CASSLVSRNTQYF
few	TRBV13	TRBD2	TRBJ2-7	TGTGCCAGCAGCTCAAGACTAGCGGGAGTGGGCGAGCAGTACTTC	CASSSRLAGVGEQYF
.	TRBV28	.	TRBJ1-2	TGTGCCAGCAGTTTACCCGAGTACAGGCAGGATGGCTACACCTTC	CASSLPEYRQDGYTF
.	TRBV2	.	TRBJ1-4	TGTGCCAGCATTCCCGGGACAAGGAGGGAAAAACTGTTTTTT	CASIPGTRREKLFF
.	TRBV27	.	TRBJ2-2	TGTGCCAGCAGTGGCAAGCGGGACACCGGGGAGCTGTTTTTT	CASSGKRDTGELFF
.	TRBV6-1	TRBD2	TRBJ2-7	TGTGCCAGCAGTGAATCTGTAGCGGGAGGGGGCGAGCAGTACTTC	CASSESVAGGGEQYF
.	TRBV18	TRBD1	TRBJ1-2	TGTGCCAGCTCACCAACGCCCCCTTACGGGACAGCCTATGGCTACACCTTC	CASSPTPPYGTAYGYTF
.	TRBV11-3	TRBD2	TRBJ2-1	TGTGCCAGCAGCTTAGACGGGACTATTAACAATGAGCAGTTCTTC	CASSLDGTINNEQFF
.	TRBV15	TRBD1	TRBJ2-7	TGTGCCACCAGCACGTACCGGGACAGGGTTCCCTACGAGCAGTACTTC	CATSTYRDRVPYEQYF
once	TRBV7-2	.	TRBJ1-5	TGTGCCAGCAGCTTACCCGGCAATCAGCCCCAGCATTTT	CASSLPGNQPQHF
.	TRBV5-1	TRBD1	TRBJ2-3	TGCGCCAGCAGCAAGGGTGTCCAGGGGGTCGGCACAGATACGCAGTATTTT	CASSKGVQGVGTDTQYF
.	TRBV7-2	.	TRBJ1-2	TGTGCCAGCAGCCTACCCAGTGGAGGGGACTACACCTTC	CASSLPSGGDYTF
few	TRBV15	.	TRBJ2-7	TGTGCCGGCATTACCTACGAGCAGTACTTC	CAGITYEQYF
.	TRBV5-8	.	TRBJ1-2	TGTGCCAGCAGCCAGGACAGCTACTATGGCTACACCTTC	CASSQDSYYGYTF
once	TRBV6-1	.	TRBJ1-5	TGTGCCAGCATTAAACAGGGATTTAGCAATCAGCCCCAGCATTTT	CASIKQGFSNQPQHF
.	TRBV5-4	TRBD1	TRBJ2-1	TGTGCCAGCAGCTCCCGACAGGGGTCCTACAATGAGCAGTTCTTC	CASSSRQGSYNEQFF
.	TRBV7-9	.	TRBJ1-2	TGTGCCAGCCCTAAGTCAGGGACTGCTGGCTACACCTTC	CASPKSGTAGYTF
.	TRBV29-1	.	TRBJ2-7	TGCAGCGTTGAAGGTGGGGAGTCCTACGAGCAGTACTTC	CSVEGGESYEQYF
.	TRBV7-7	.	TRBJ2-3	TGTGCTAGCAGCTTACCGGGCGGGGGCACAGATACGCAGTATTTT	CASSLPGGGTDTQYF
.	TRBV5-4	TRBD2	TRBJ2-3	TGTGCCAGCAGCCTGGGGACTAGCGGCCCGCCTGATACGCAGTATTTT	CASSLGTSGPPDTQYF
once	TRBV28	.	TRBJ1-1	TGTGCCAGCTCCGACTACTCGGGAACCCAGAACACTGAAGCTTTCTTT	CASSDYSGTQNTEAFF
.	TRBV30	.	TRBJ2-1	TGTGCCTGGGGGGGACATTCGAAGTTCTTC	CAWGGHSKFF
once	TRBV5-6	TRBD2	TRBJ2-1	TGTGCCAGCAGCGGGGAAGCGGGAGGCTCCTACAATGAGCAGTTCTTC	CASSGEAGGSYNEQFF
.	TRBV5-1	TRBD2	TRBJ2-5	TGCGCCAGCAGCTGGGAGTTAGCGGGAGGGCCGGTCGGGACCCAGTACTTC	CASSWELAGGPVGTQYF
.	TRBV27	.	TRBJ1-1	TGTGCCAGCAGTTGGAGAGGGGGGAACACTGAAGCTTTCTTT	CASSWRGGNTEAFF
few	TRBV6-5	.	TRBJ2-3	TGTGCCAGCAGTTACGGCTTTGGAGGTCACACAGATACGCAGTATTTT	CASSYGFGGHTDTQYF
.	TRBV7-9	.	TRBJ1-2	TGTGCCAGCAGCGGTTCGGGGGTAAGCGGCTACACCTTC	CASSGSGVSGYTF
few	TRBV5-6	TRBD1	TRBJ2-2	TGTGCCAGCAGCTCTCTAGACAGGGGGCACGCCGGGGAGCTGTTTTTT	CASSSLDRGHAGELFF
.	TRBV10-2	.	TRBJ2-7	TGCGCCAGCAGTGATCGGGGAGCGGTTACCTACGAGCAGTACTTC	CASSDRGAVTYEQYF
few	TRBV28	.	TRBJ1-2	TGTGCCAGCAGGCAAACAGGGTTGGGTAACTATGGCTACACCTTC	CASRQTGLGNYGYTF
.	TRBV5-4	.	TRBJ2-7	TGTGCCAGCAGCAGGGAGCCGAGTTCCGAGCAGTACTTC	CASSREPSSEQYF
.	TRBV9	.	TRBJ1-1	TGTGCCAGCAGCGATAGCGTTGACGGGAACACTGAAGCTTTCTTT	CASSDSVDGNTEAFF